In its sample, the clone carrying this T cell receptor (beta chain) was seen a few times. Its antigen is as yet unknown. This specimen belongs to a study of T cell repertoires in cytomegalovirus infection. About the research overall: Recently described HLA-C-restricted plus well-studied HLA-B-restricted CMV epitopes were used. Indications came from public TCR beta signatures; they pointed to CMV infection and to a matching HLA type.

Germline CDR1 reads SNHLY; CDR2 reads FYNNEI. V lost 7 bases and J lost 3; bases outside the gene matches: 9. The CDR3 loop spans 17 amino acids. TCRdb ran MiXCR on the reads and lists one entry per CDR3 protein. Of approximately 500,000 distinct CDR3 sequences listed, 33% are singletons. Whole-study results and caveats: Within the response measured ex vivo, HLA-C-restricted CMV-specific TCR beta clonotypes were dominant. Identification of carriers of CMV plus the relevant HLA was achieved through cumulative public TCR beta family frequency.

The origin of this receptor is a human donor in good health (CMV status not recorded). Some clones in this sample may be carry-over from other donors' samples. The chain is built from TRBV2 and TRBJ2-1, with 13 bases matching TRBD2. The specimen comprised cultured PBMCs, sampled from culture after CMV antigen stimulation. The DNA of the CDR3 is TGTGCCAGCACCTATTCAGGACTAGCGGGAGTCTACAATGAGCAGTTCTTC. Translating it yields CASTYSGLAGVYNEQFF.